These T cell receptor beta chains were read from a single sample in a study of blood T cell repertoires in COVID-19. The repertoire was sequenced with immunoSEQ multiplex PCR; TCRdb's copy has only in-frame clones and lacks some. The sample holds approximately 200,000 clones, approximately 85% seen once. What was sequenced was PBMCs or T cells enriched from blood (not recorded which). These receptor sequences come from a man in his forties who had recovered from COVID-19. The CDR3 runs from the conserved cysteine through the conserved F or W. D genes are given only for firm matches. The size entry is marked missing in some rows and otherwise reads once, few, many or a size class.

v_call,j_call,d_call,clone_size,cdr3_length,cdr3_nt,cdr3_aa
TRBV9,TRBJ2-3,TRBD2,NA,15,TGTGCCAGCTCCAACGGACTAGCGGGCACAGATACGCAGTATTTT,CASSNGLAGTDTQYF
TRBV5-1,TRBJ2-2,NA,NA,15,TGCGCCAGCAGCTTCGGTCTAACGAACACCGGGGAGCTGTTTTTT,CASSFGLTNTGELFF
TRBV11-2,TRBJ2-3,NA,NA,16,TGTGCCAGCAGCTTAGGGACGAGAGGGAGCACAGATACGCAGTATTTT,CASSLGTRGSTDTQYF
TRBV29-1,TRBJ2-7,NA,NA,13,TGCAGCGTTTTGGAGGACAGCTCCTACGAGCAGTACTTC,CSVLEDSSYEQYF
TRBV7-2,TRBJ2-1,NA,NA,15,TGTGCCAGCATCAATAGCGGTTTAGCCTACAATGAGCAGTTCTTC,CASINSGLAYNEQFF
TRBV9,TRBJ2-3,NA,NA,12,TGTGCCAGCAGCCTCCGGGAAGATACGCAGTATTTT,CASSLREDTQYF
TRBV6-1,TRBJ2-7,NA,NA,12,TGTGCCACCAGGGACAACTCCTACGAGCAGTACTTC,CATRDNSYEQYF
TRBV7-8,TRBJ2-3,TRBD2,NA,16,TGTGCCAGCAGCGCCGGGGGGGGAGTCACCGCAGATACGCAGTATTTT,CASSAGGGVTADTQYF
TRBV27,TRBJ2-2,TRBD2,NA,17,TGTGCCAGCAACCCAACATTAGCGGGAGTAGGCACCGGGGAGCTGTTTTTT,CASNPTLAGVGTGELFF
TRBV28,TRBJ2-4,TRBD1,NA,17,TGTGCCAGCAGTCTCCCTCGGGGACAGGGGAGGAATGACATTCAGTACTTC,CASSLPRGQGRNDIQYF
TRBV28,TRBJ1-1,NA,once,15,TGTGCCAGCAGGCTCAATTACGGAGGAAATACTGAAGCTTTCTTT,CASRLNYGGNTEAFF
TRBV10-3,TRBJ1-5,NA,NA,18,TGTGCCATCAGTGAGTCGATAATGGGGGCGCGGGGCAATCAGCCCCAGCATTTT,CAISESIMGARGNQPQHF
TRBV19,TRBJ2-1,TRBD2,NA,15,TGTGCCAGTAGTATAGCTAGCGGGAGAATAAATGAGCAGTTCTTC,CASSIASGRINEQFF
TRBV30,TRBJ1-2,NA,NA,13,TGTGCCTGGAGTGTACAGGGTTGGGGTGGCTACACCTTC,CAWSVQGWGGYTF
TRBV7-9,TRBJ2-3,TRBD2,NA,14,TGTGCCAGCAGTCGCGGGAGGGGGGCAGATACGCAGTATTTT,CASSRGRGADTQYF